These 9 T cell receptor beta chains came from one sample sequenced in a study of OX40 agonist ivuxolimab in advanced cancers. Assay used: immunoSEQ multiplex PCR; TCRdb lists only in-frame clones, some missing. Here the sample spans about 50,000 clones, 79% being singletons. The sequenced sample was CD4+ or CD8+ T cells sorted from blood, obtained in a trial of the OX40 agonist ivuxolimab. These receptor sequences come from an adult with an advanced solid tumor such as melanoma, head and neck, liver or kidney cancer.

The J gene is TRBJ2-3, the V gene TRBV2, with TRBD2 identical over 11 bases. The germline V gene encodes CDR1 SNHLY and CDR2 FYNNEI. This CDR3 has 18 residues. V shed 3 bases, J shed 5 bases, and the junction held 13 bases outside the gene matches. The CDR3 reads CASSDGLGSGGAKDTQYF. For the CDR3, the DNA is TGTGCCAGCAGTGATGGCCTAGGTAGCGGGGGGGCAAAAGATACGCAGTATTTT. The whole variable domain, remainder taken from reference TRBV2 and TRBJ2-3, is EPEVTQTPSHQVTQMGQEVILRCVPISNHLYFYWYRQILGQKVEFLVSFYNNEISEKSEIFDDQFSVERPDGSNFTLKIRSTKLEDSAMYFCASSDGLGSGGAKDTQYFGPGTRLTVL.

This clone was counted a few times. The V gene is TRBV6-7, the J gene TRBJ2-1; perhaps TRBD1 as D (5 bases). Being an ORF, TRBV6-7 has a function that is uncertain. This CDR3 comprises 17 residues. Trimming took 0 bases from V and 2 from J, leaving 14 bases between them. The CDR3 reads CASSYSRGQVPYNEQFF. CDR3 nucleotides: TGTGCCAGCAGTTACTCTAGGGGCCAAGTGCCCTACAATGAGCAGTTCTTC.

This clone is deemed medium-sized. The chain couples TRBV30 to TRBJ1-2, with 8 bases identical to TRBD1. This CDR3 spans 12 amino acids. J lost 7 bases, V lost 4 bases, and 5 bases had no gene match. The germline V gene has CDR1 GTSNPN and CDR2 SVGIG (reference sequence). In DNA form, the CDR3 reads TGTGCCTGGAACCCAGGGGGCCCTGGCTACACCTTC. It encodes CAWNPGGPGYTF.

The chain couples TRBV5-1 to TRBJ2-3; no definite D call. In germline, CDR1 is SGHRS, CDR2 YFSETQ. This CDR3 spans 13 amino acids. V shed 1 base and J shed 2 bases, with 5 bases lying between them. CDR3 coding DNA: TGCGCCAGCAGCTTGCCAGTCACAGATACGCAGTATTTT. The encoded protein is CASSLPVTDTQYF.

The table lists this clone with a few counts. The chain employs TRBV6-1 and TRBJ2-7; D ambiguous. The CDR3 extends over 12 amino acids. Trimming took off 6 bases at V and 5 bases at J, with 11 bases between the two ends. Germline-derived CDR1 and CDR2 are MNHNS and SASEGT. CDR3 bases: TGTGCCAGCAGACCCAGACGGGACGAGCAGTACTTC. Its translation: CASRPRRDEQYF.

The chain recombines TRBV19 with TRBJ2-7, with 7 nucleotides matching TRBD1. Looked up from germline, CDR1 is LNHDA and CDR2 is SQIVND (reference sequence). The CDR3 is made up of 14 amino acids. V was clipped by 3 bases and J by 0 bases; unmatched bases: 2. The CDR3 region is CASSIRDSSYEQYF. The CDR3 nucleotides read TGTGCCAGTAGTATTCGGGACAGCTCCTACGAGCAGTACTTC.

This rearrangement joins TRBV5-1 to TRBJ2-1; no clear D. The germline V gene has CDR1 SGHRS and CDR2 YFSETQ. V dropped 5 bases and J dropped 10 bases, with 13 bases sitting between them. There are 12 residues in the CDR3. The CDR3 protein is CASRQTLEEQFF. Here the CDR3 DNA reads TGCGCCAGCAGGCAAACCTTGGAGGAGCAGTTCTTC.

This rearrangement joins TRBV6-6 to TRBJ2-1; perhaps TRBD2 as D (5 bases). The germline gives CDR1 MNHNY, CDR2 SVGAGI (reference sequence). This CDR3 is 16 amino acids long. The V end was cut by 0 bases, the J end by 6 bases, with 15 bases between. CDR3 nucleotide sequence: TGTGCCAGCAGTTACTCGGCGGCGGGCGCTCTCAATGAGCAGTTCTTC. The encoded protein is CASSYSAAGALNEQFF.

V is TRBV30 and J is TRBJ2-3; 7 bases are a match to TRBD1. J was trimmed by 0 bases and V by 4 bases; bases with no gene match: 7. The CDR3 is 15 amino acids. Germline V gene sequence: CDR1 GTSNPN, CDR2 SVGIG (reference sequence). The CDR3 nucleotides are TGTGCCTGGAACCTGGGACAGCTTAGCACAGATACGCAGTATTTT. This sequence encodes CAWNLGQLSTDTQYF.